These 26 T cell receptor beta chains originate from one sample sequenced in a study of cytomegalovirus exposure and HLA in healthy donors. Assay: immunoSEQ multiplex PCR; the TCRdb copy retains only in-frame clones and omits some. The table shows 150,000 to 200,000 clones, with about 81% occurring only once. Material: PBMCs. The receptors come from a woman in her 30s in good health and CMV-seronegative.

The chain is built from TRBV6-1 and TRBJ2-1; 8 bases agree with TRBD2. V shed 1 base and J 2 bases; nucleotides not matched to a gene: 7. The CDR3 totals 17 residues. Looked up from germline, CDR1 is MNHNS and CDR2 is SASEGT. For the CDR3, the DNA is TGTGCCAGCAGTGAAGTCGGGACTAGTCTCACCTACAATGAGCAGTTCTTC. Its translation: CASSEVGTSLTYNEQFF.

The CDR3 DNA reads as TGTGCCACCAGCAGAGACTCCTCAGCTAACTATGGCTACACCTTC. It translates to CATSRDSSANYGYTF. V is TRBV15 and J is TRBJ1-2; no firm D call. The length of the CDR3 is 15 residues. V was clipped by 0 bases and J by 0 bases, with 8 bases between them. Germline CDR1 is LNHNV and CDR2 is YYDKDF (reference sequence).

A word on this clone: The same CDR3 can be traced to other DNA sequences in this sample. This chain uses TRBV29-1 with TRBJ2-7; 8 nucleotides line up with TRBD2. CDR1 is SQVTM and CDR2 is ANQGSEA in the germline V gene. V lost 0 bases and J lost 0; bases outside the gene matches: 4. The length of the CDR3 is 15 residues. The CDR3 loop reads CSVEDPGGSSYEQYF. The CDR3 nucleotides are TGCAGCGTTGAAGATCCGGGGGGGTCCTCCTACGAGCAGTACTTC.

The chain links TRBV29-1 to TRBJ1-3, with 9 bases fitting TRBD1. The germline V gene encodes CDR1 SQVTM and CDR2 ANQGSEA. The CDR3 runs to 15 residues. The V gene end was trimmed by 3 bases and the J gene end by 2 bases; junction bases not matched to a gene: 5. CDR3 in amino acids: CSVEGGQGAGNTIYF. CDR3 bases: TGCAGCGTTGAGGGGGGACAGGGAGCTGGAAACACCATATATTTT.

The V gene is TRBV19, the J gene TRBJ1-5; TRBD1 might be the D (6 bases). CDR1 is LNHDA and CDR2 is SQIVND in the germline V gene (reference sequence). CDR3 length: 17 residues. Trimming cost V 6 bases and J 2 bases, with 20 bases left between them. The CDR3 DNA sequence: TGTGCCAGTAGCCCACCTAGCAGGGGCCGGGGCAATCAGCCCCAGCATTTT. It is translated as CASSPPSRGRGNQPQHF. Full variable domain (missing parts from reference TRBV19 and TRBJ1-5): DGGITQSPKYLFRKEGQNVTLSCEQNLNHDAMYWYRQDPGQGLRLIYYSQIVNDFQKGDIAEGYSVSREKKESFPLTVTSAQKNPTAFYLCASSPPSRGRGNQPQHFGDGTRLSIL.

This clone is a singleton in its sample. The rearrangement links TRBV6-5 to TRBJ1-2, with 8 bases fitting TRBD1. This CDR3 is 13 amino acids long. Per germline, CDR1 MNHEY and CDR2 SVGAGI. J was trimmed by 4 bases and V by 6 bases; bases with no gene match: 4. The CDR3 nucleotides read TGTGCCAGCAGCGCGGGACAGGTCTATGGCTACACCTTC. This gives the protein CASSAGQVYGYTF.

V gene TRBV9 combines with J gene TRBJ1-4; D not certain. V was cut by 0 bases and J by 4 bases, with 7 bases left in between. Germline assignment: CDR1 SGDLS and CDR2 YYNGEE. The CDR3 spans 14 residues. CDR3 sequence: CASSVAGGNEKLFF. The DNA for the CDR3 is TGTGCCAGCAGCGTAGCTGGAGGTAATGAAAAACTGTTTTTT.

The chain is built from TRBV4-1 and TRBJ2-5; D possibly corresponds to TRBD2 (6 bases). V shed 4 bases and J shed 1 base, with 16 bases lying between them. Germline-derived CDR1 and CDR2 are MGHRA and YSYEKL. This CDR3 spans 16 amino acids. The CDR3 loop reads CASSRHPRDFQETQYF. The CDR3 region has the DNA TGCGCCAGCAGCCGCCACCCCCGGGACTTCCAAGAGACCCAGTACTTC.

The rearrangement uses TRBV29-1 and TRBJ2-5, with 12 bases aligning to TRBD1. The CDR3 has 17 residues. Germline V CDR1 and CDR2: SQVTM, ANQGSEA. The junction had 15 bases not matched to a gene; V was cut back by 6 bases and J by 4 bases. The CDR3, as DNA: TGCAGCGTCCTCTCCCCGGGACAGGGGGCGTCCAGAGAGACCCAGTACTTC. Translating gives CSVLSPGQGASRETQYF.

The chain combines TRBV5-1 with TRBJ2-2; D is unresolved. Per germline, CDR1 SGHRS and CDR2 YFSETQ. The CDR3 has 14 residues. The V gene lost 4 bases and the J gene lost 1 base, with 8 bases spanning the gap. Here the CDR3 DNA reads TGCGCCAGCAGCGTGGTTCTGAACACCGGGGAGCTGTTTTTT. Its protein product is CASSVVLNTGELFF.

The chain carries TRBV9 and TRBJ1-2; 8 nucleotides agree with TRBD1. This CDR3 has 13 amino acids. Trimming took 2 bases from V and 8 from J; bases not matched to a gene: 5. Germline values: CDR1 SGDLS, CDR2 YYNGEE. The CDR3 protein is CASSVQGAGGYTF. CDR3 bases: TGTGCCAGCAGCGTTCAGGGGGCAGGAGGCTACACCTTC.

This clone was detected once. The rearrangement joins TRBV5-1 to TRBJ2-1; maybe TRBD2 (6 bases). V was trimmed by 0 bases and J by 4 bases, leaving 8 bases between them. The CDR3 has 14 amino acids. Germline loops: CDR1 SGHRS, CDR2 YFSETQ. The CDR3 spells CASSLGGGYNEQFF. In DNA form, the CDR3 reads TGCGCCAGCAGCTTGGGTGGGGGGTACAATGAGCAGTTCTTC.

The J gene is TRBJ1-5, the V gene TRBV6-1; D is perhaps TRBD1 (5 bases). Per germline, CDR1 MNHNS and CDR2 SASEGT. Trimming took off 2 bases at V and 2 bases at J, with 19 bases between the two ends. CDR3 length equals 18 residues. The CDR3 region has the DNA TGTGCCAGCAGTGAACGATGGCAGGGTAATATAGGCAATCAGCCCCAGCATTTT. Its translation is CASSERWQGNIGNQPQHF.

In this sample, this clone turned up many times. The J gene is TRBJ1-1, the V gene TRBV30; TRBD1 matches at 7 bases. The CDR3 consists of 14 residues. Germline V lookup: CDR1 GTSNPN, CDR2 SVGIG (reference sequence). V was pared by 3 bases and J by 2 bases, with 6 bases of the junction left unmatched. The CDR3 loop reads CAWSRGTDNTEAFF. CDR3 in DNA: TGTGCCTGGAGCCGCGGGACAGATAACACTGAAGCTTTCTTT. The complete variable domain, with remaining parts taken from reference TRBV30 and TRBJ1-1, reads SQTIHQWPATLVQPVGSPLSLECTVEGTSNPNLYWYRQAAGRGLQLLFYSVGIGQISSEVPQNLSASRPQDRQFILSSKKLLLSDSGFYLCAWSRGTDNTEAFFGQGTRLTVV.

The chain employs TRBV19 and TRBJ2-1, with TRBD1 matching over 9 bases. The V segment lost 5 bases and the J segment 6 bases; nucleotides outside the gene matches: 5. Germline V gene sequence: CDR1 LNHDA, CDR2 SQIVND (reference sequence). The CDR3 loop spans 14 amino acids. The CDR3 region has the DNA TGTGCCAGTAGTCTGAGACAGGGGGTCAATGAGCAGTTCTTC. Its protein product is CASSLRQGVNEQFF.

V and J are TRBV11-2 and TRBJ2-7; 15 bases agree with TRBD2. The CDR3 covers 16 residues. Looked up from germline, CDR1 is SGHAT and CDR2 is FQNNGV. V dropped 5 bases and J dropped 3; count of bases not matched to a gene: 5. As DNA, the CDR3 is TGTGCCAGCAGCCGGGGACTAGCGGGGGGTCTCTACGAGCAGTACTTC. It specifies CASSRGLAGGLYEQYF.

This sequence joins TRBV20-1 and TRBJ2-1; 8 bases are shared with TRBD1. The CDR3 is made up of 11 amino acids. V was pared by 5 bases and J by 12 bases, with 6 bases of the junction left unmatched. Germline-derived CDR1 and CDR2 are DFQATT and SNEGSKA (reference sequence). CDR3 bases: TGCAGTGCTGGCTACGACAGGGGGCAGTTCTTC. This gives the protein CSAGYDRGQFF.

The rearrangement uses TRBV6-5 and TRBJ2-5; D might be TRBD1 (6 bases). Germline V gene lookup returns CDR1 MNHEY and CDR2 SVGAGI. This CDR3 has 13 residues. V lost 7 bases and J lost 3, with 12 bases in between. CDR3 residues: CASTFNREETQYF. As DNA, the CDR3 is TGTGCCAGCACCTTCAACAGGGAAGAGACCCAGTACTTC.

Only one count was recorded for this clone. The CDR3 protein is CASSPLWTGENEKLFF. The CDR3 region has the DNA TGTGCCAGTAGTCCGTTATGGACAGGAGAAAATGAAAAACTGTTTTTT. The chain has TRBV19 and TRBJ1-4; 7 bases map to TRBD1. The CDR3 loop spans 16 amino acids. The junction had 11 bases not matched to a gene; V was cut back by 5 bases and J by 5 bases. CDR1 is LNHDA, CDR2 SQIVND, per germline (reference sequence).

A single count supports this clone. The rearrangement links TRBV29-1 to TRBJ1-1; TRBD1 matches 7 bases. Germline CDR1 and CDR2: SQVTM and ANQGSEA. The CDR3 runs to 12 residues. The ends lost 5 bases at V and 4 bases at J; junction bases unmatched: 4. CDR3 amino acids: CSVPGGITEAFF. DNA for the CDR3: TGCAGCGTTCCAGGGGGTATCACTGAAGCTTTCTTT.

This chain links TRBV19 with TRBJ2-7; 8 bases align to TRBD1. The germline V gene has CDR1 LNHDA and CDR2 SQIVND (reference sequence). Germline trimming cut 7 bases from V and 6 bases from J; bases unmatched to any gene: 8. This CDR3 spans 13 amino acids. CDR3 amino acids: CASKNRGVSEQYF. Written as DNA, the CDR3 is TGTGCCAGTAAAAACAGGGGGGTTTCCGAGCAGTACTTC.

V and J are TRBV5-6 and TRBJ1-2; 8 bases align to TRBD1. The CDR3 runs to 15 residues. The germline V gene encodes CDR1 SGHDT and CDR2 YYEEEE. Trimming removed 4 bases from V and 3 bases from J; junction bases left unmatched: 8. The CDR3 spells CASSQRTGWDYGYTF. The CDR3 nucleotides read TGTGCCAGCAGCCAACGGACAGGGTGGGACTATGGCTACACCTTC.

The chain employs TRBV23-1 and TRBJ2-1, with 7 bases fitting TRBD2. TRBV23-1 is designated an ORF whose function remains uncertain. The CDR3 has 13 amino acids. With V trimmed by 3 bases and J by 7 bases, 3 bases remained unmatched. In DNA form, the CDR3 reads TGCGCCAGCAGTCAGGGGGGGACTAATGAGCAGTTCTTC. Translated, it gives CASSQGGTNEQFF.

This clone was picked up many times. This chain joins TRBV30 and TRBJ1-2; weak D call: TRBD1 (6 bases). The CDR3 is 14 residues long. In germline, CDR1 is GTSNPN, CDR2 SVGIG (reference sequence). Between the trimmed V and J ends, which lost 2 bases and 5 bases, there was a span of 15 bases. The CDR3 DNA reads as TGTGCCTGGAGTTCCGCAGGGGTGGGGTATGGCTACACCTTC. Its translation is CAWSSAGVGYGYTF.

This chain joins TRBV10-3 and TRBJ1-1, with 7 bases fitting TRBD1. Trimming removed 5 bases from V and 8 bases from J; junction bases left unmatched: 8. Germline loops: CDR1 ENHRY, CDR2 SYGVKD. CDR3 length: 13 amino acids. The CDR3 DNA sequence: TGTGCCATCAGTATAGAGAGGGGGCAAGAAGCTTTCTTT. Translated: CAISIERGQEAFF.

This clone came up a few times. The CDR3 DNA reads as TGTGCCTGGACCAGGGACTTGGGAAACACCATATATTTT. It translates to CAWTRDLGNTIYF. The chain couples TRBV30 to TRBJ1-3; possibly TRBD1 for D (5 bases). Trimming pared 4 bases from V and 4 bases from J, leaving 11 bases between. The CDR3 is 13 residues long. CDR1 is GTSNPN and CDR2 is SVGIG in the germline V gene (reference sequence).